One and the same sample provided the 21 T cell receptor beta chains below, sequenced in a study of T-cell memory formation after mild COVID-19. Using its own MiXCR run on the 5' RACE reads, TCRdb lists one record per CDR3 protein. In the table there are about 350,000 distinct CDR3 sequences, roughly 15% of which are singletons. Source material: PBMCs or a T cell subset sorted from them (not recorded which). The receptors originated from a man aged 18 to 30 who had mild COVID-19 (a few samples of this study predate the infection). Cell type and time point are not known.

V gene TRBV20-1 combines with J gene TRBJ2-1; 8 bases match TRBD1. The CDR3 runs to 12 residues. CDR1 DFQATT and CDR2 SNEGSKA come from the germline V gene (reference sequence). The trim removed 6 bases at V and 9 bases at J, leaving 7 bases unmatched. CDR3: CSAPQGAGEQFF. The CDR3 nucleotides are TGCAGTGCCCCGCAGGGGGCGGGTGAGCAGTTCTTC.

This chain joins TRBV7-2 and TRBJ1-1; TRBD1 is a possible D gene (5 bases). Germline V CDR1 and CDR2: SGHTA, FQGNSA. This CDR3 has 14 residues. V lost 5 bases to trimming and J lost 5 bases, with 15 bases between them. In nucleotides, the CDR3 is TGTGCCAGCAGCGCAAACCCAAGGGGTACTGAAGCTTTCTTT. Protein: CASSANPRGTEAFF.

The chain carries TRBV7-9 and TRBJ2-2; 10 nucleotides agree with TRBD1. The germline V gene has CDR1 SEHNR and CDR2 FQNEAQ (reference sequence). J was trimmed by 7 bases and V by 5 bases; bases with no gene match: 7. The CDR3 consists of 15 residues. This chain's CDR3 is CASSPGQGFDGELFF. CDR3 DNA: TGTGCCAGCAGCCCGGGACAGGGGTTTGACGGGGAGCTGTTTTTT. Full variable domain (remainder filled in from reference TRBV7-9 and TRBJ2-2): DTGVSQNPRHKITKRGQNVTFRCDPISEHNRLYWYRQTLGQGPEFLTYFQNEAQLEKSRLLSDRFSAERPKGSFSTLEIQRTEQGDSAMYLCASSPGQGFDGELFFGEGSRLTVL.

This clonotype was seen more than once but under ten times. This chain connects TRBV5-1 to TRBJ1-1; the D gene is possibly TRBD1 (5 bases). Deletions cut 4 bases from V and 5 bases from J, with 18 bases between. The CDR3 loop spans 15 amino acids. Per the germline V gene, CDR1 is SGHRS and CDR2 is YFSETQ. CDR3 sequence reads: CASSAGAPGGTEAFF. In DNA, the CDR3 is TGCGCCAGCAGCGCTGGGGCCCCCGGCGGGACTGAAGCTTTCTTT.

The sample holds a few counts of this clonotype. This chain links TRBV4-3 with TRBJ2-7; no clear D. Germline CDR1 LGHNA, CDR2 YSLEER. There are 16 residues in the CDR3. V lost 0 bases, J lost 0 bases, and 12 bases lay in between. CDR3 residues: CASSQDKNSVSYEQYF. Here the CDR3 DNA reads TGCGCCAGCAGCCAAGATAAGAACAGCGTCTCCTACGAGCAGTACTTC.

This clonotype occurred a few times. The rearrangement links TRBV7-9 to TRBJ2-7; 7 nucleotides agree with TRBD1. The V and J ends lost 7 bases and 3 bases, in that order; junction bases with no gene match: 6. CDR3 length: 13 residues. Germline lookup yields CDR1 SEHNR and CDR2 FQNEAQ (reference sequence). The CDR3 here is CASMNRGYYEQYF. The CDR3 bases are TGTGCCAGCATGAACAGGGGCTACTACGAGCAGTACTTC.

This clonotype came up a few times. The chain combines TRBV6-4 with TRBJ1-3; D remains ambiguous. Between the trimmed V and J ends, which lost 7 bases and 0 bases, there was a span of 10 bases. CDR1 MRHNA and CDR2 SNTAGT come from the germline V gene. CDR3 size: 14 residues. The CDR3 coding sequence is TGTGCCAGCAAACCACAGAGCTCTGGAAACACCATATATTTT. Translating it yields CASKPQSSGNTIYF.

In its sample, this clonotype was seen many times. The chain employs TRBV4-3 and TRBJ2-7, with no clear D. The CDR3 extends over 15 amino acids. V was trimmed by 0 bases and J by 0 bases, leaving 9 bases between them. The V gene's germline CDR1 is LGHNA and CDR2 YSLEER. The DNA of the CDR3 is TGCGCCAGCAGCCAAGATCGCGCCAGCTCCTACGAGCAGTACTTC. Its protein product is CASSQDRASSYEQYF.

Concerning this clonotype itself: A clone one base away is much larger, so this may be a read error. The genes are TRBV5-1 and TRBJ1-5, with a possible D match to TRBD1 (5 bases). V lost 4 bases and J lost 5, with 16 bases in between. CDR1 and CDR2 (germline): SGHRS, YFSETQ. The CDR3 totals 15 residues. CDR3 protein: CASSRDGGTDQPQHF. As DNA, the CDR3 is TGCGCCAGCAGCCGGGACGGGGGAACCGATCAGCCCCAGCATTTT. Supplemented by reference TRBV5-1 and TRBJ1-5, the full variable domain reads KAGVTQTPRYLIKTRGQQVTLSCSPISGHRSVSWYQQTPGQGLQFLFEYFSETQRNKGNFPGRFSGRQFSNSRSEMNVSTLELGDSALYLCASSRDGGTDQPQHFGDGTRLSIL.

This clonotype was observed a few times. CDR3 nucleotides: TGTGCCAGCAGCTTGGGCGGGACTGCGGGAAACACCATATATTTT. This sequence encodes CASSLGGTAGNTIYF. This chain links TRBV5-4 with TRBJ1-3; D possibly corresponds to TRBD1 (5 bases). Germline loops: CDR1 SGHNT, CDR2 YYREEE (reference sequence). Trimming shortened V by 0 bases and J by 4 bases, and 11 bases separated the two germline ends. This CDR3 has 15 residues.

This clonotype was picked up many times. The rearrangement joins TRBV7-9 to TRBJ2-1, with a weak D call TRBD2 (6 bases). Germline V gene lookup returns CDR1 SEHNR and CDR2 FQNEAQ (reference sequence). V was trimmed by 8 bases and J by 4 bases, leaving 15 bases between them. The CDR3 contains 14 residues. The CDR3 reads CASRGTGRYNEQFF. The CDR3 DNA reads TGTGCCAGCCGCGGGACGGGACGTTACAATGAGCAGTTCTTC.

This clonotype was detected only a few times. V is TRBV12-3 or TRBV12-4 and J is TRBJ2-1, with a weak D call TRBD2 (7 bases). The V end lost 8 bases, the J end lost 0 bases, and 20 bases lay between the germline ends. There are 17 residues in the CDR3. CDR3 DNA sequence: TGTGCCAGCCGAGGGGGGGGGCACCTGGGCTCCTACAATGAGCAGTTCTTC. Its translation is CASRGGGHLGSYNEQFF.

J is TRBJ1-2 and V is TRBV20-1; D possibly corresponds to TRBD1 (5 bases). Trimming removed 0 bases at V and 5 bases at J, with 13 bases between. Germline CDR1 DFQATT, CDR2 SNEGSKA (reference sequence). CDR3 size: 14 residues. Here the CDR3 reads CSAREQRGGYGYTF. The CDR3 DNA follows: TGCAGTGCTAGAGAACAGAGGGGAGGGTATGGCTACACCTTC.

This clonotype was observed many times. The rearrangement links TRBV28 to TRBJ1-5; 7 nucleotides align to TRBD1. The CDR3 spans 15 residues. Trimming removed 6 bases from V and 6 bases from J; junction bases left unmatched: 11. Germline V gene sequence: CDR1 MDHEN, CDR2 SYDVKM. CDR3 DNA sequence: TGTGCCAGCAGGGCGGGACAGTGGCCCGGTCAGCCCCAGCATTTT. Protein: CASRAGQWPGQPQHF.

In this sample, this clonotype turned up many times. The V call is TRBV27, the J call TRBJ1-6; D gene unclear. The ends were cut back, 6 bases at V and 12 bases at J, with 15 bases in the middle. This CDR3 has 13 residues. The germline V gene has CDR1 MNHEY and CDR2 SMNVEV (reference sequence). In nucleotides, the CDR3 is TGTGCCAGCAGGACGTTAAGGGCCGAACCCCTCCACTTT. It yields the protein CASRTLRAEPLHF.

This chain connects TRBV24-1 to TRBJ2-1; TRBD1 matches 7 bases. Germline V lookup: CDR1 KGHDR, CDR2 SFDVKD. The V segment lost 1 base and the J segment 5 bases; nucleotides outside the gene matches: 13. There are 18 residues in the CDR3. CDR3 region: CATSDFPGQPDLNNEQFF. The CDR3 DNA reads TGTGCCACCAGTGATTTCCCGGGACAGCCAGACCTCAACAATGAGCAGTTCTTC.

The CDR3 DNA reads as TGTGCCACCAGCAGAGCACAGATAGCCAAAAACATTCAGTACTTC. Protein: CATSRAQIAKNIQYF. The chain has TRBV15 and TRBJ2-4; unclear D gene. Trimming cost V 1 base and J 0 bases, with 7 bases left between them. Germline CDR1 and CDR2: LNHNV and YYDKDF (reference sequence). This CDR3 comprises 15 residues.

This clonotype was picked up a small number of times. V usage is TRBV7-2 and J usage is TRBJ2-3; 14 nucleotides line up with TRBD2. Germline-derived CDR1 and CDR2 are SGHTA and FQGNSA. The V segment lost 7 bases and the J segment 9 bases; nucleotides outside the gene matches: 9. CDR3 length: 15 amino acids. CDR3 region: CASTFLGLAGGTQYF. The CDR3 coding sequence is TGTGCCAGCACCTTCCTTGGACTAGCGGGGGGAACGCAGTATTTT.

This clonotype was recorded a few times. The CDR3 DNA follows: TGCGCCAGCAGCCAAGAAGGGGGCAGGGGAGGCTATGGCTACACCTTC. Residues: CASSQEGGRGGYGYTF. The chain recombines TRBV4-3 with TRBJ1-2; 7 nucleotides agree with TRBD1. Germline V CDR1 and CDR2: LGHNA, YSLEER. Trimming removed 0 bases from V and 4 bases from J; junction bases left unmatched: 8. The CDR3 contains 16 residues.

This clonotype appeared a few times. CDR3 nucleotides: TGTGCCAGCAGTTCCCCCAGACAGGGCTACGAGCAGTACGTC. It encodes CASSSPRQGYEQYV. The chain couples TRBV6-2 or TRBV6-3 to TRBJ2-7; 7 bases line up with TRBD1. Germline V gene data show CDR1 as MNHEY and CDR2 as SVGEGT. CDR3 length: 14 residues. Trimming cost V 4 bases and J 3 bases; bases outside gene matches: 6.

The chain combines TRBV7-9 with TRBJ2-5, with 8 bases aligning to TRBD2. The germline CDR1 and CDR2 sequences are SEHNR and FQNEAQ (reference sequence). CDR3 length equals 15 residues. J lost 5 bases, V lost 5 bases, and 10 bases had no gene match. The CDR3 reads CASSELDGGVETQYF. The CDR3 DNA reads TGTGCCAGCAGCGAACTCGACGGGGGGGTTGAGACCCAGTACTTC. The whole variable domain, filled in from reference TRBV7-9 and TRBJ2-5, reads DTGVSQNPRHKITKRGQNVTFRCDPISEHNRLYWYRQTLGQGPEFLTYFQNEAQLEKSRLLSDRFSAERPKGSFSTLEIQRTEQGDSAMYLCASSELDGGVETQYFGPGTRLLVL.